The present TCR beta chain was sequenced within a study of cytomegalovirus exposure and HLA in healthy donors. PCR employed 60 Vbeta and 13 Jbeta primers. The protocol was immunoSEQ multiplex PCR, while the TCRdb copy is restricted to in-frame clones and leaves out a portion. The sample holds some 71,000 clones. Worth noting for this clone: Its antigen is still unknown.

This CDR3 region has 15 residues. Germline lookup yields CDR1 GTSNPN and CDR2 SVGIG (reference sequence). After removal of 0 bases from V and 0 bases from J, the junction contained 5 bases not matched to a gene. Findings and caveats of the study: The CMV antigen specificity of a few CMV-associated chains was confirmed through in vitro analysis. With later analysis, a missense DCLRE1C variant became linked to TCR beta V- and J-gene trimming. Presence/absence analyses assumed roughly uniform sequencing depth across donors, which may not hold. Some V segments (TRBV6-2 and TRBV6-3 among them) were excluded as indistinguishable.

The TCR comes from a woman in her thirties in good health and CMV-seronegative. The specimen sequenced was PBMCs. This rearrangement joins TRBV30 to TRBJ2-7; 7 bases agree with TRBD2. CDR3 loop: CAWSVRGGISYEQYF. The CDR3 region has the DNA TGTGCCTGGAGTGTAAGGGGAGGGATCTCCTACGAGCAGTACTTC.